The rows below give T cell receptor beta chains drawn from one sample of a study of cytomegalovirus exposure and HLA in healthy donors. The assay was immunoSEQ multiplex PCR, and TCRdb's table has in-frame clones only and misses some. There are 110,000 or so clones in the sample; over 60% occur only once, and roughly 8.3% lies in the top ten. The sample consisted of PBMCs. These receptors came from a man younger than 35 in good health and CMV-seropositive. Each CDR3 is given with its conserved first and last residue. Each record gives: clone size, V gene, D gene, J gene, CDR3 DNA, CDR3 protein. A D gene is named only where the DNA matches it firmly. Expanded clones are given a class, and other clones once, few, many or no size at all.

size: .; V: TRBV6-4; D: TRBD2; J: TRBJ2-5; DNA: TGTGCCAGCAGTGACTCGGGACTAGCGGGGGAAGAGACCCAGTACTTC; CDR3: CASSDSGLAGEETQYF
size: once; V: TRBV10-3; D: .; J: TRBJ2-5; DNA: TGTGCCATCAGGGGGGCTGAGTACCAAGAGACCCAGTACTTC; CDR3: CAIRGAEYQETQYF
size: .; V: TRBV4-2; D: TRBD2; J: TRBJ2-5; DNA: TGTGCCAGCAGCCAGTCCTCTCGGACTAGCGGGGGTGAGACCCAGTACTTC; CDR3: CASSQSSRTSGGETQYF
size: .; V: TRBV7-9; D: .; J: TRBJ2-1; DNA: TGTGCCAGCAGCTTAGTTTCGTCGGGTTACATACCTGGTGAGCAGTTCTTC; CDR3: CASSLVSSGYIPGEQFF
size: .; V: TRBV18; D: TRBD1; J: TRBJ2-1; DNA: TGTGCCAGCTCACCTTTAGGGGGCAAGAATGAGCAGTTCTTC; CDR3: CASSPLGGKNEQFF
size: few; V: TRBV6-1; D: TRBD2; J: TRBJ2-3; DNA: TGTGCCAGCAGTGAAAGATTCGGGGGGGACCCCTACAGGCATACGCAGTATTTT; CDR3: CASSERFGGDPYRHTQYF
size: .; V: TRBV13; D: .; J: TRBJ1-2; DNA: TGTGCCAGCAGCGCCCAGGGATCTTGCACCTTC; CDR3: CASSAQGSCTF
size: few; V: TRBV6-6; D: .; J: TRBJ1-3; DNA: TGTGCCAGCAGGGGACTCTCCTCTGGAAACACCATATATTTT; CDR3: CASRGLSSGNTIYF
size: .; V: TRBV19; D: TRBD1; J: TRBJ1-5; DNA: TGTGCCAGTAGGAGGACAGGGGGAGGCTATAGCAATCAGCCCCAGCATTTT; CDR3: CASRRTGGGYSNQPQHF
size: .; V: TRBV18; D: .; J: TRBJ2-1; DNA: TGTGCCAGCTCACCCCTCCTCGGGAGCAATGAGCAGTTCTTC; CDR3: CASSPLLGSNEQFF
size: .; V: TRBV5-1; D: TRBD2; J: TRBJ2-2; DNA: TGCGCCAGCAGCTTGTATTCCGGACTAGTCACCGGGGAGCTGTTTTTT; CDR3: CASSLYSGLVTGELFF
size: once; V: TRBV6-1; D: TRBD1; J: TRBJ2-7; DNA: TGTGCCAGCAGGTCAGGGGGCTCGGGCGAGCAGTACTTC; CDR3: CASRSGGSGEQYF
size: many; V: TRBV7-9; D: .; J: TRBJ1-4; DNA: TGTGCCAGCAGCTTAGATACATTTAAACTGTTTTTT; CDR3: CASSLDTFKLFF
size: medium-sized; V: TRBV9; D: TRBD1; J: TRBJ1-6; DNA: TGTGCCAGCAGCGCCTTTACAGGGGGAGATTCACCCCTCCACTTT; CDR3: CASSAFTGGDSPLHF
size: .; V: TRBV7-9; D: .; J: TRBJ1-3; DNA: TGTGCCAGCAGCGCAGGGGACCGCTCTGGAAACACCATATATTTT; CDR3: CASSAGDRSGNTIYF
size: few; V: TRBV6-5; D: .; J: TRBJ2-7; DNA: TGTGCCAGCGCAAACGGGGGCTCCTACGAGCAGTACTTC; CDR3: CASANGGSYEQYF
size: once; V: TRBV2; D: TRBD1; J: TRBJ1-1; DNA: TGTGCCAGCAGTGAAATGGACAGGGTAGTTGACATGAACACTGAAGCTTTCTTT; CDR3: CASSEMDRVVDMNTEAFF
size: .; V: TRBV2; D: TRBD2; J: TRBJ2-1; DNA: TGTGCCAGCAGTCTTAAGCGGGGGGGCCGGGGGAACAATGAGCAGTTCTTC; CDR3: CASSLKRGGRGNNEQFF
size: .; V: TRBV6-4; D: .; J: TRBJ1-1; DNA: TGTGCCAGCAGGCCTGGAGGCTTCAGCACTGAAGCTTTCTTT; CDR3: CASRPGGFSTEAFF
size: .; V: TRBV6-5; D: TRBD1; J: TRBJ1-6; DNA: TGTGCCACCTCGGTACAGGGGTATTCACCCCTCCACTTT; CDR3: CATSVQGYSPLHF
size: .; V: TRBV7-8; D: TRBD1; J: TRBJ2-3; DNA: TGTGCCAGCAGCTTTGGAAGACAGGGGAGGACAGATACGCAGTATTTT; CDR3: CASSFGRQGRTDTQYF
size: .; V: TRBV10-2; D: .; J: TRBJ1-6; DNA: TGCGCCAGCAGTGCAGGGAATTCACCCCTCCACTTT; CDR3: CASSAGNSPLHF
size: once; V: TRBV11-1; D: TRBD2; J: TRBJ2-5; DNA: TGTGCCAGCAGCTTGAGCGGGGGGAGACAAGAGACCCAGTACTTC; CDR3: CASSLSGGRQETQYF